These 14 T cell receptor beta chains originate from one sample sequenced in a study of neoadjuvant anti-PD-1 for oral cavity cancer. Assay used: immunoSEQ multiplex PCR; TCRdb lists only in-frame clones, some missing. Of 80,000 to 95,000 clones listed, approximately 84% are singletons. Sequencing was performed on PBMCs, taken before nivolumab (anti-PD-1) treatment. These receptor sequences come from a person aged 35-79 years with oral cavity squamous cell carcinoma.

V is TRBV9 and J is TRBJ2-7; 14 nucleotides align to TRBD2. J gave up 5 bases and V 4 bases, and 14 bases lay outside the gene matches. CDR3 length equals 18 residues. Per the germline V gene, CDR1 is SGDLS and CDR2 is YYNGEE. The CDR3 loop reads CASSLTPGTSGSGNEQYF. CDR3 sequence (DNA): TGTGCCAGCAGCCTTACCCCGGGGACTAGCGGGAGCGGGAACGAGCAGTACTTC.

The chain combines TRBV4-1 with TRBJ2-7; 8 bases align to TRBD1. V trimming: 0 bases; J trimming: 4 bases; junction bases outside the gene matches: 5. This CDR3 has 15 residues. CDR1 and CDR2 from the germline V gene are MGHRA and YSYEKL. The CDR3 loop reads CASSQEQGGFYEQYF. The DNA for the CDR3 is TGCGCCAGCAGCCAAGAACAGGGGGGATTTTACGAGCAGTACTTC.

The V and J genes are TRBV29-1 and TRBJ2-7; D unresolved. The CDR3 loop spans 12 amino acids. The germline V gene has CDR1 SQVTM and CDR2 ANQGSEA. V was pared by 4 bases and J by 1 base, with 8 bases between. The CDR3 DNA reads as TGCAGCGTTGGAGACGCATCCTACGAGCAGTACTTC. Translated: CSVGDASYEQYF.

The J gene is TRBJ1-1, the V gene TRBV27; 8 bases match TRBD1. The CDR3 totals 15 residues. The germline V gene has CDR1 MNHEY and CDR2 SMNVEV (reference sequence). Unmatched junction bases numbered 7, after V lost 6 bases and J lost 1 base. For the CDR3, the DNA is TGTGCCAGCAGCCTCCACGGGACAGGGAACACTGAAGCTTTCTTT. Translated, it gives CASSLHGTGNTEAFF.

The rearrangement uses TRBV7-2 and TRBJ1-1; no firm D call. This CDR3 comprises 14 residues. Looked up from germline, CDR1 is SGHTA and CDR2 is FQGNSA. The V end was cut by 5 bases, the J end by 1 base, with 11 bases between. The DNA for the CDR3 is TGTGCCAGCAGCGCATCGCAGTGGAACACTGAAGCTTTCTTT. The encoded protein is CASSASQWNTEAFF.

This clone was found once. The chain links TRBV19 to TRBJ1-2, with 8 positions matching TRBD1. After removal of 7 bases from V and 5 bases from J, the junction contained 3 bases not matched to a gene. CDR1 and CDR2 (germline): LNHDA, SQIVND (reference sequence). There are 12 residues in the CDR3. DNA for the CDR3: TGTGCCAGTACAGGGGGCGCTTATGGCTACACCTTC. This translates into CASTGGAYGYTF.

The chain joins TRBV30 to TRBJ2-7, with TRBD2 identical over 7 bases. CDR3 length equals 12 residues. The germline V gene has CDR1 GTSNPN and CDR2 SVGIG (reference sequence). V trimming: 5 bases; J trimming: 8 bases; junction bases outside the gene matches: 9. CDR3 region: CAWGASGDQQYF. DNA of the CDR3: TGTGCCTGGGGGGCTAGCGGAGACCAGCAGTACTTC. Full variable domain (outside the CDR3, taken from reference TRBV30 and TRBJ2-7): SQTIHQWPATLVQPVGSPLSLECTVEGTSNPNLYWYRQAAGRGLQLLFYSVGIGQISSEVPQNLSASRPQDRQFILSSKKLLLSDSGFYLCAWGASGDQQYFGPGTRLTVT.

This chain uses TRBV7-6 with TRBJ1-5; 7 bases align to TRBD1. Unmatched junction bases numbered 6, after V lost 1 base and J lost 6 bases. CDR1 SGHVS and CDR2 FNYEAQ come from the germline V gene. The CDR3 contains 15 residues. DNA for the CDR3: TGTGCCAGCAGCTTAGATTCCACAGGGGTTCAGCCCCAGCATTTT. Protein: CASSLDSTGVQPQHF.

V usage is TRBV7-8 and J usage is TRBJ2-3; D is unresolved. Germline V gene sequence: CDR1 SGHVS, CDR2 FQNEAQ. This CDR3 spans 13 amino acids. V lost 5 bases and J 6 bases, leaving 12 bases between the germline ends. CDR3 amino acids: CASSRLAWDTQYF. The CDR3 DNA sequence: TGTGCCAGCAGCCGCCTGGCATGGGATACGCAGTATTTT.

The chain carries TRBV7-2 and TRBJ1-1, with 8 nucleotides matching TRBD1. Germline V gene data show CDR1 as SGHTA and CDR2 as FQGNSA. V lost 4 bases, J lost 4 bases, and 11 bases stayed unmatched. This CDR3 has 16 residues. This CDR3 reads CASSSGQASASTEAFF. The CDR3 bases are TGTGCCAGCAGCTCGGGACAGGCGTCTGCGAGCACTGAAGCTTTCTTT.

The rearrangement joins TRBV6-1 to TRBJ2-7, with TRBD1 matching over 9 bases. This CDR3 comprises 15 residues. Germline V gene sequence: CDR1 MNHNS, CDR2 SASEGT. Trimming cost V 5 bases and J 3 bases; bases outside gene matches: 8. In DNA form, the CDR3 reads TGTGCCAGCAGTACCCTGACAGGGGGGCTCTACGAGCAGTACTTC. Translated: CASSTLTGGLYEQYF.

The CDR3 DNA reads TGCGCCAGCACCGACAGGGGTAATCAGCCCCAGCATTTT. Its translation: CASTDRGNQPQHF. The V call is TRBV10-2, the J call TRBJ1-5; 8 bases are shared with TRBD1. This CDR3 contains 13 residues. V shed 7 bases, J shed 4 bases, and the junction held 3 bases outside the gene matches. Germline V gene sequence: CDR1 WSHSY, CDR2 SAAADI.

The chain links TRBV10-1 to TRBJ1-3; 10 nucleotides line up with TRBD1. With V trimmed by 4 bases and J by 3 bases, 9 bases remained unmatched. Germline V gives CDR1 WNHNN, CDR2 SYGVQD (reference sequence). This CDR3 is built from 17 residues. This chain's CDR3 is CASSAGTGVLGGNTIYF. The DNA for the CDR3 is TGCGCCAGCAGTGCCGGGACAGGGGTCCTGGGTGGAAACACCATATATTTT.

DNA for the CDR3: TGTGCCAGCAGCTTCACCGGAGGGAACACTGAAGCTTTCTTT. Amino acids: CASSFTGGNTEAFF. This chain uses TRBV11-2 with TRBJ1-1, with no clear D. Germline values: CDR1 SGHAT, CDR2 FQNNGV. CDR3 length: 14 amino acids. Between the trimmed V and J ends, which lost 3 bases and 1 base, there was a span of 9 bases.